The 3 T cell receptor beta chains listed next were all sequenced from one sample in a study of shared clonotypes between healthy human individuals (dated by TCRdb to 2020 to 2022). Receptor libraries were prepared by the immunoSEQ multiplex PCR assay. Not all clones reach the TCRdb copy of this immuneACCESS table, which keeps in-frame sequences only. Checked studies attribute under half of the gap to unresolved V genes and leave the rest unexplained. This sample holds around 510,000 clones; roughly 95% were observed only once. About 0.06% of the sample goes to the ten largest clones. Sequencing was carried out using naive CD4+ T cells sorted from blood. Per the publication, the cell subset or site label means: CD45RA+ positively selected. These TCRs come from a woman in her 30s in good health.

The genes are TRBV28 and TRBJ1-1; 11 positions match TRBD1. The J segment lost 6 bases and the V segment lost 6 bases, leaving 9 bases of the junction unmatched. There are 15 residues in the CDR3. Germline V gene lookup returns CDR1 MDHEN and CDR2 SYDVKM. DNA for the CDR3: TGTGCCAGCAGCAACTCCGGGACAGGGGGTCCTGAAGCTTTCTTT. As protein: CASSNSGTGGPEAFF.

This clone was observed once. This sequence joins TRBV7-8 and TRBJ2-7; TRBD2 might be the D (5 bases). The ends were cut back, 3 bases at V and 0 bases at J, with 15 bases in the middle. Germline CDR1 SGHVS, CDR2 FQNEAQ. CDR3 size: 16 residues. The CDR3 spells CASSFGGDVSSYEQYF. CDR3 coding DNA: TGTGCCAGCAGCTTTGGAGGCGACGTGAGCTCCTACGAGCAGTACTTC.

The gene calls are TRBV5-1 and TRBJ2-2; perhaps TRBD2 as D (5 bases). Germline assignment: CDR1 SGHRS and CDR2 YFSETQ. Deletions cut 0 bases from V and 2 bases from J, with 11 bases between. The CDR3 has 16 amino acids. CDR3 bases: TGCGCCAGCAGCTTGGCCCCTAGCCCAAACACCGGGGAGCTGTTTTTT. It translates to CASSLAPSPNTGELFF. Variable domain in full (rest from reference TRBV5-1 and TRBJ2-2): KAGVTQTPRYLIKTRGQQVTLSCSPISGHRSVSWYQQTPGQGLQFLFEYFSETQRNKGNFPGRFSGRQFSNSRSEMNVSTLELGDSALYLCASSLAPSPNTGELFFGEGSRLTVL.